Sequencing of this TCR beta chain was carried out in a study of T-cell memory formation after mild COVID-19. TCRdb re-derived calls from the 5' RACE reads in MiXCR, one entry per CDR3 protein. The profile shows 250,000 to 350,000 distinct CDR3 sequences, roughly a fifth of them singletons. J lost 4 bases, V lost 4 bases, and 6 bases had no gene match. This CDR3 region has 15 residues. Per germline, CDR1 SGHRS and CDR2 YFSETQ. The sequencing sample was made of PBMCs or a T cell subset sorted from them (not recorded which). The receptor was isolated from a man aged 18-30 years who had mild COVID-19 (a few samples of this study predate the infection). Cell type and time point are not known. The V call is TRBV5-1, the J call TRBJ2-2; the match to TRBD1 covers 8 bases. Here the CDR3 reads CASSQATGVTGELFF. CDR3 nucleotide sequence: TGCGCCAGCAGCCAGGCGACAGGGGTCACCGGGGAGCTGTTTTTT.